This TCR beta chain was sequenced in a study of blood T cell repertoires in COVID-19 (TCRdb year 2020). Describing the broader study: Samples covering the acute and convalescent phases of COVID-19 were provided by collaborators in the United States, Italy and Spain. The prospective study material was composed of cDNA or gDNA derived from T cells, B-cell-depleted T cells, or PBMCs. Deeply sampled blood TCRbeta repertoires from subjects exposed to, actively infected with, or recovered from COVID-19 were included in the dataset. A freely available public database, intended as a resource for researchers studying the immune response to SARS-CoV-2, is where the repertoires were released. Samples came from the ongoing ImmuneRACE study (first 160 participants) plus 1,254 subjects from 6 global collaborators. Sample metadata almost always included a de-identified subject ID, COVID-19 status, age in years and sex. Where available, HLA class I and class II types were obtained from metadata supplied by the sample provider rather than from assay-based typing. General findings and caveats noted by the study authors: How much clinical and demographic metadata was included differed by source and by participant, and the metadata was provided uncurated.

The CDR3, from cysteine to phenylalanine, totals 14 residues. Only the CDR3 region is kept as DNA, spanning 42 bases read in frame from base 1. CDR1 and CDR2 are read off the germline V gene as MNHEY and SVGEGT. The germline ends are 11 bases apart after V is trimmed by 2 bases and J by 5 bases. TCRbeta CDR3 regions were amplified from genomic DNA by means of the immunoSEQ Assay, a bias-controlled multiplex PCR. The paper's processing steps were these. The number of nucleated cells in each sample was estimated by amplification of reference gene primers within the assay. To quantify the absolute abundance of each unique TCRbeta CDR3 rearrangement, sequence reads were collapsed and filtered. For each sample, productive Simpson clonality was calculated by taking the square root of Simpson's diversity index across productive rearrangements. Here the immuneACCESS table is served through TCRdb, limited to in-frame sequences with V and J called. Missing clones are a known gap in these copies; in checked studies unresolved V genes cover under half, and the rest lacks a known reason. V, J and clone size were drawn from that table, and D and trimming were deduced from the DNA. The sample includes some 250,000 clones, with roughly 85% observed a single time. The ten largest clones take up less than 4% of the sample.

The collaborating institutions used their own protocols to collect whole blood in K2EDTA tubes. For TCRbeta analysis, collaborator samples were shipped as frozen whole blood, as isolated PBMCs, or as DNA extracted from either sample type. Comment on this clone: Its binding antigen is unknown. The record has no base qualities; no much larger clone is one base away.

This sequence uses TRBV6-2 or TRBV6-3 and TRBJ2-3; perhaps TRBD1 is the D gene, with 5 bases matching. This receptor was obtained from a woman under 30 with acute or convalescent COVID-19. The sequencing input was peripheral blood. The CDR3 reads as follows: CASSYTRVGDTQYF. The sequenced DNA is TGTGCCAGCAGTTACACCAGGGTAGGAGATACGCAGTATTTT.